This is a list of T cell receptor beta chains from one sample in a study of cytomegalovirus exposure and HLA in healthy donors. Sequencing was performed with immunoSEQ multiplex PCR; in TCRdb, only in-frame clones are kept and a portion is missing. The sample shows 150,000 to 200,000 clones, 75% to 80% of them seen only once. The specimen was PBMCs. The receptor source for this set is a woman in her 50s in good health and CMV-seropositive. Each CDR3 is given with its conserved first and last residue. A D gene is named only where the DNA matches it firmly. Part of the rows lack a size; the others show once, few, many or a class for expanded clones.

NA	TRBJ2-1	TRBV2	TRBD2	CASSPSGGSYNEQFF	TGTGCCAGCAGCCCCAGCGGGGGCTCCTACAATGAGCAGTTCTTC
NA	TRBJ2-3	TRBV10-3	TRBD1	CAISDPGGMRTDTQYF	TGTGCCATCAGCGACCCAGGGGGAATGAGGACAGATACGCAGTATTTT
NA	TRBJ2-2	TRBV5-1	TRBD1	CASSPGTGSGFGELFF	TGCGCCAGCAGCCCGGGGACAGGGAGTGGATTCGGGGAGCTGTTTTTT
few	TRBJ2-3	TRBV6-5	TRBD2	CATNEIGGRRDTQYF	TGTGCCACCAACGAAATCGGGGGGAGAAGGGATACGCAGTATTTT
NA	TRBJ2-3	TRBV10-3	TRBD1	CAISERGTGGGDTQYF	TGTGCCATCAGTGAAAGGGGGACAGGGGGCGGAGATACGCAGTATTTT
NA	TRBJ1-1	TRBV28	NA	CASSLLEEMNTEAFF	TGTGCCAGCAGTTTATTGGAGGAAATGAACACTGAAGCTTTCTTT
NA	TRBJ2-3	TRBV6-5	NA	CASSYGLPTDTQYF	TGTGCCAGCAGTTACGGGCTCCCCACAGATACGCAGTATTTT
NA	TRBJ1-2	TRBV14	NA	CASSQDSGNLYGYTF	TGTGCCAGCAGCCAAGACTCAGGGAACCTCTATGGCTACACCTTC
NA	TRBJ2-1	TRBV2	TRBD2	CASSRGTSGYNEQFF	TGTGCCAGCAGTAGGGGGACTAGCGGATACAATGAGCAGTTCTTC
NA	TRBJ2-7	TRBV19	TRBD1	CASSIQDRGYEQYF	TGTGCCAGTAGTATACAGGACAGGGGTTACGAGCAGTACTTC